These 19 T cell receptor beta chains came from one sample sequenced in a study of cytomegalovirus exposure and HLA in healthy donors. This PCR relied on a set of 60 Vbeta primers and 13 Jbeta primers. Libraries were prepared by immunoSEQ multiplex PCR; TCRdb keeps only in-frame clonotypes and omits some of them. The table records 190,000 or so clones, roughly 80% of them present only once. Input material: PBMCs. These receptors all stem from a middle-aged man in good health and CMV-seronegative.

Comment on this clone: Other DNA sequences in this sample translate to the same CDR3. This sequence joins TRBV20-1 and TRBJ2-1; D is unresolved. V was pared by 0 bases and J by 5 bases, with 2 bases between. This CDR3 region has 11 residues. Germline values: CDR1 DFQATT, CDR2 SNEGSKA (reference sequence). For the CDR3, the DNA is TGCAGTGCTAGAGACAACAATGAGCAGTTCTTC. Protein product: CSARDNNEQFF.

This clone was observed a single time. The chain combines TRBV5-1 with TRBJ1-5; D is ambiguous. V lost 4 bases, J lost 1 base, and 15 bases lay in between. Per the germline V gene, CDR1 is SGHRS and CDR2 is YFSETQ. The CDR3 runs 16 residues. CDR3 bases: TGCGCCAGCAGCCAAGGGCCGGGGTCGAGCAATCAGCCCCAGCATTTT. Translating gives CASSQGPGSSNQPQHF. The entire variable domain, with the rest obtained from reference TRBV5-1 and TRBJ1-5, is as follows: KAGVTQTPRYLIKTRGQQVTLSCSPISGHRSVSWYQQTPGQGLQFLFEYFSETQRNKGNFPGRFSGRQFSNSRSEMNVSTLELGDSALYLCASSQGPGSSNQPQHFGDGTRLSIL.

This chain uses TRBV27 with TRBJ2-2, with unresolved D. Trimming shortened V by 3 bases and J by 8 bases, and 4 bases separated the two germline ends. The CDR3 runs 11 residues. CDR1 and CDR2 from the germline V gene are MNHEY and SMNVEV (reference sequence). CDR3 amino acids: CASSFLGELFF. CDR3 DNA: TGTGCCAGCAGTTTTCTTGGGGAGCTGTTTTTT.

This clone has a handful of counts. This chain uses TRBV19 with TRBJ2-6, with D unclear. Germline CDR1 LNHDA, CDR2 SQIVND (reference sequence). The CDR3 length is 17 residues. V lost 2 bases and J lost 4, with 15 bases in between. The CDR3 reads CASSITGRPTGANVLTF. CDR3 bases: TGTGCCAGTAGTATAACTGGCAGGCCTACAGGGGCCAACGTCCTGACTTTC.

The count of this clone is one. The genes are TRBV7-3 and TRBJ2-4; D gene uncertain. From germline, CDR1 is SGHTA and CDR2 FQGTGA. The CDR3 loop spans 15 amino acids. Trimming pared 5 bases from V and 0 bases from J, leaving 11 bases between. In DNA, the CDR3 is TGTGCCAGCAGCCCCGGCGGCCTAGCCAAAAACATTCAGTACTTC. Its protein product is CASSPGGLAKNIQYF.

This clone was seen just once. CDR3 in amino acids: CASSLVSQGMSNQPQHF. CDR3 nucleotides: TGTGCCAGCAGCTTAGTGTCCCAGGGTATGAGCAATCAGCCCCAGCATTTT. J is TRBJ1-5 and V is TRBV7-2; a weak D match, TRBD1 (5 bases). The germline gives CDR1 SGHTA, CDR2 FQGNSA. CDR3 length: 17 residues. Trimming pared 1 base from V and 1 base from J, leaving 14 bases between.

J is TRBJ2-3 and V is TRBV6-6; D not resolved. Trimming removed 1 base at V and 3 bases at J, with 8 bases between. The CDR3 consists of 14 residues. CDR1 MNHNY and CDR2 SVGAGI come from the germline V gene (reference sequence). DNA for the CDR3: TGTGCCAGCAGTTACTTCCCTAGTACAGATACGCAGTATTTT. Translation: CASSYFPSTDTQYF.

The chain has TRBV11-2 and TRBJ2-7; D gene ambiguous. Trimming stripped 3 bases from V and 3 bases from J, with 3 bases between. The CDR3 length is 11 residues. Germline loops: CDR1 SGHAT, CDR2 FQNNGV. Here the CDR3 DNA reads TGTGCCAGCAGCTTCCTCTACGAGCAGTACTTC. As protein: CASSFLYEQYF. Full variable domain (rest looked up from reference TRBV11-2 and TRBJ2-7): EAGVAQSPRYKIIEKRQSVAFWCNPISGHATLYWYQQILGQGPKLLIQFQNNGVVDDSQLPKDRFSAERLKGVDSTLKIQPAKLEDSAVYLCASSFLYEQYFGPGTRLTVT.

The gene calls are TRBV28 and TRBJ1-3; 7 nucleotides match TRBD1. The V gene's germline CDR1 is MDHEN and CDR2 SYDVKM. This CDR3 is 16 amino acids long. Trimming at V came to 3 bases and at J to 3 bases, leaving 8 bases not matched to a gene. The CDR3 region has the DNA TGTGCCAGCAGTTTTGCAGGGGGAGCTGGTGGAAACACCATATATTTT. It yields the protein CASSFAGGAGGNTIYF.

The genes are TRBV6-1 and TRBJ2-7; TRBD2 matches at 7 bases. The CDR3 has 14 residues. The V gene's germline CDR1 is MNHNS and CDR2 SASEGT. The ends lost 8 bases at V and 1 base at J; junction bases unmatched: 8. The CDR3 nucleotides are TGTGCCAGCGGTGGGGTGGGACTATCCTACGAGCAGTACTTC. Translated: CASGGVGLSYEQYF.

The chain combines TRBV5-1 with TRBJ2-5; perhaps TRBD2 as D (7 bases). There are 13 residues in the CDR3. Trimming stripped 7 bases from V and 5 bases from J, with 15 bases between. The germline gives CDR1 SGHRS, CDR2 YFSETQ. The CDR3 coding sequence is TGCGCCAGCGGAGGGGGGGGTATCGAGACCCAGTACTTC. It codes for CASGGGGIETQYF.

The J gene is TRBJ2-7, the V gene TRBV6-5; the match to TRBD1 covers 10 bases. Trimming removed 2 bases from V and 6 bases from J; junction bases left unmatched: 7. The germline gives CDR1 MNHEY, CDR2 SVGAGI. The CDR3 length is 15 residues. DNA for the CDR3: TGTGCCAGCAGTTACGGCCGACAGGGGGCGACCGAGCAGTACTTC. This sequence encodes CASSYGRQGATEQYF.

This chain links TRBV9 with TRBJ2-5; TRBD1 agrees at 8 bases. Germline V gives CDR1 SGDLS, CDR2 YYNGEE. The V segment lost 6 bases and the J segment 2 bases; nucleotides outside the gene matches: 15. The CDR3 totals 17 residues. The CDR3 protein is CASTLCWTGLIQETQYF. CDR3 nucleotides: TGTGCCAGCACCCTGTGTTGGACAGGGCTGATACAAGAGACCCAGTACTTC.

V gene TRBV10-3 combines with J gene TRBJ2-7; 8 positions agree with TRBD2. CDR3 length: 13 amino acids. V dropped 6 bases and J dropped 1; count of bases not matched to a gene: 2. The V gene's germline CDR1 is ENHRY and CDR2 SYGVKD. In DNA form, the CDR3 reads TGTGCCATCAGGCGGGGGGATTCCTACGAGCAGTACTTC. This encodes CAIRRGDSYEQYF.

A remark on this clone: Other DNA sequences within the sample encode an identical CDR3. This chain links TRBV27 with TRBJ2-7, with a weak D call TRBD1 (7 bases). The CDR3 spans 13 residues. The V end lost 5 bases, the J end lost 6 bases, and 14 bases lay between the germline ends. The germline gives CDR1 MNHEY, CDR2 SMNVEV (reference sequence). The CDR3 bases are TGTGCCAGCAGTCGCCGACAGGGAGGCGAGCAGTACTTC. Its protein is CASSRRQGGEQYF.

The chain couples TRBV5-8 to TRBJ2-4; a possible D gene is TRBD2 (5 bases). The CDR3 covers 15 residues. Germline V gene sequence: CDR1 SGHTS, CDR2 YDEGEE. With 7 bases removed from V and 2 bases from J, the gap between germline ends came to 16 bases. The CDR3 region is CASSLRGFPKNIQYF. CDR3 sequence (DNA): TGTGCCAGCTCTCTCCGGGGTTTTCCCAAAAACATTCAGTACTTC.

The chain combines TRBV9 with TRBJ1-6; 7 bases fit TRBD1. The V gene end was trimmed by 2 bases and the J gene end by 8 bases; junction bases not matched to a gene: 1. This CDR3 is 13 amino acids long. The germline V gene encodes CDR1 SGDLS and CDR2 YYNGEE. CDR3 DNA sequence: TGTGCCAGCAGCGTTACAGGGGATTCACCCCTCCACTTT. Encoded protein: CASSVTGDSPLHF.

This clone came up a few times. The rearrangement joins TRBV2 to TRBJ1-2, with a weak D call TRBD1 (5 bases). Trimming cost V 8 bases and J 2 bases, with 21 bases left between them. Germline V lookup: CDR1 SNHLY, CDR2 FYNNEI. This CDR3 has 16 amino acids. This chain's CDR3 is CASLGLWGRVNYGYTF. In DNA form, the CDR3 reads TGTGCCAGCCTGGGGCTTTGGGGCAGGGTCAACTATGGCTACACCTTC.

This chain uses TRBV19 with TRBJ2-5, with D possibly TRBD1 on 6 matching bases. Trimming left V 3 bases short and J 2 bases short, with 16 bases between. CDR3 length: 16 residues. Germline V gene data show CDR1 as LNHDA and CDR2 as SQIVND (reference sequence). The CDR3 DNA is TGTGCCAGTAGTATCGCGAGGGGGAAAAAACAAGAGACCCAGTACTTC. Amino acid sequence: CASSIARGKKQETQYF.